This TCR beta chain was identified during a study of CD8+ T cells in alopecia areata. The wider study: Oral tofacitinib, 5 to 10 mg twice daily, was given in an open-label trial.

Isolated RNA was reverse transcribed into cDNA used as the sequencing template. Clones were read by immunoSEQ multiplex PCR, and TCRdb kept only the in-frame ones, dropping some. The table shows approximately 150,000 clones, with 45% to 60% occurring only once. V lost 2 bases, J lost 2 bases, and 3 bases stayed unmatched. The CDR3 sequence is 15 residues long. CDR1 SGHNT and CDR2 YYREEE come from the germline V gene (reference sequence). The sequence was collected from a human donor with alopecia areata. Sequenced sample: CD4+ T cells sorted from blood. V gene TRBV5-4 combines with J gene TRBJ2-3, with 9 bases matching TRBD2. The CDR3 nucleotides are TGTGCCAGCAGCTTTGGCGGGAGGGCCACAGATACGCAGTATTTT. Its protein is CASSFGGRATDTQYF.